These 23 T cell receptor beta chains were sequenced from one sample in a study of T cells expressing NK-cell markers. Following a re-call of the 5' RACE reads, TCRdb has one entry per CDR3 protein and lacks DNA. The sample table sets out 350,000 to 500,000 distinct CDR3 sequences. The sequenced sample consisted of blood T cells: a sorted CD56 or NKG2C T cell subset, CD4+ or CD8+ T cells, or bulk PBMC T cells (not recorded which). All receptors derive from a woman aged 18 to 75 in good health.

The gene calls are TRBV4-3 and TRBJ1-2. The CDR3 sequence is 15 residues long. CDR1 and CDR2 from the germline V gene are LGHNA and YSLEER. CDR3 region: CASSQVRGANYGYTF.

The chain joins TRBV7-3 to TRBJ2-1; TCRdb proposes TRBD1, but this gene call is untestable without DNA. The germline gives CDR1 SGHTA, CDR2 FQGTGA. The CDR3 covers 14 residues. CDR3: CASSPTGPYNEQFF.

The chain links TRBV5-6 to TRBJ2-2; TCRdb's assignment of TRBD1 cannot be checked, as there is no DNA. Germline CDR1 is SGHDT and CDR2 is YYEEEE. The CDR3 is made up of 16 amino acids. Here the CDR3 reads CASSLGTGRITGELFF.

J is TRBJ2-1 and V is TRBV28; lacking DNA, the TRBD1 call made by TCRdb goes unchecked. The CDR3 consists of 15 residues. Per the germline V gene, CDR1 is MDHEN and CDR2 is SYDVKM. CDR3 protein: CASSFSGESVNEQFF.

The chain combines TRBV6-1 with TRBJ2-7; TCRdb reports TRBD1, a call that lacks DNA to check it against. The CDR3 has 17 residues. Germline V gene sequence: CDR1 MNHNS, CDR2 SASEGT. The CDR3 loop is CASSDWSPGQGADEQYF.

The CDR3 loop reads CASSPPPYEQYF. The rearrangement joins TRBV7-9 to TRBJ2-7; TCRdb designates TRBD1, a call that cannot be tested without DNA. Germline values: CDR1 SEHNR, CDR2 FQNEAQ (reference sequence). The CDR3 covers 12 residues. The full variable domain, in which reference TRBV7-9 and TRBJ2-7 provide the parts outside the CDR3, is DTGVSQNPRHKITKRGQNVTFRCDPISEHNRLYWYRQTLGQGPEFLTYFQNEAQLEKSRLLSDRFSAERPKGSFSTLEIQRTEQGDSAMYLCASSPPPYEQYFGPGTRLTVT.

This chain uses TRBV9 with TRBJ2-1. CDR3 size: 13 residues. CDR1 is SGDLS and CDR2 is YYNGEE in the germline V gene. Here the CDR3 reads CASRSSSYNEQFF. Variable domain in full (rest from reference TRBV9 and TRBJ2-1): DSGVTQTPKHLITATGQRVTLRCSPRSGDLSVYWYQQSLDQGLQFLIQYYNGEERAKGNILERFSAQQFPDLHSELNLSSLELGDSALYFCASRSSSYNEQFFGPGTRLTVL.

The gene calls are TRBV12-5 and TRBJ2-1; TCRdb returns TRBD1, unconfirmable since there is no DNA. Germline V gene sequence: CDR1 LGHNT, CDR2 FRNRAP. The CDR3 has 15 amino acids. CDR3 amino acids: CASGPGQGARNEQFF.

The gene calls are TRBV27 and TRBJ2-3; TCRdb names TRBD2, which stays unverified in the absence of DNA. Germline CDR1 is MNHEY and CDR2 is SMNVEV (reference sequence). The CDR3 has 17 residues. The chain's CDR3 is CASSRFPLAEGTDTQYF.

J is TRBJ2-3 and V is TRBV4-3; the TCRdb call, TRBD2, lacks DNA for checking. This CDR3 has 17 amino acids. Per germline, CDR1 LGHNA and CDR2 YSLEER. CDR3 sequence reads: CASSARTSGASTDTQYF.

The rearrangement links TRBV7-2 to TRBJ1-1. Germline CDR1 and CDR2: SGHTA and FQGNSA. The CDR3 runs to 15 residues. The chain's CDR3 is CASSYTVGKNTEAFF.

The chain recombines TRBV24-1 with TRBJ2-5. Germline assignment: CDR1 KGHDR and CDR2 SFDVKD. CDR3 size: 11 residues. CDR3 loop: CATSDAKTQYF.

This chain's CDR3 is CASSDAPGGGNNEQFF. V usage is TRBV12-3 or TRBV12-4 and J usage is TRBJ2-1; checking the TCRdb D call of TRBD1 is not possible without DNA. CDR3 length: 16 amino acids.

V is TRBV6-1 and J is TRBJ2-4; TCRdb names TRBD2, which stays unverified in the absence of DNA. CDR3 length: 15 residues. Looked up from germline, CDR1 is MNHNS and CDR2 is SASEGT. This CDR3 is CASRTTSGAKNIQYF.

This chain connects TRBV29-1 to TRBJ2-7; without DNA, the TCRdb call of TRBD2 cannot be checked. The germline CDR1 and CDR2 sequences are SQVTM and ANQGSEA. This CDR3 region has 16 residues. The CDR3 sequence is CSVALRLAGVSGEQYF.

The chain uses TRBV12-3 or TRBV12-4 and TRBJ1-1; TCRdb's D gene call, TRBD1, goes unchecked for lack of DNA. This CDR3 region has 17 residues. The CDR3 loop is CASSSNRDRGLNTEAFF.

The chain combines TRBV11-2 with TRBJ2-3. The CDR3 extends over 19 amino acids. CDR1 is SGHAT and CDR2 is FQNNGV in the germline V gene. Here the CDR3 reads CASSLQPPRLQRSTDTQYF.

The chain has TRBV12-3 or TRBV12-4 and TRBJ2-1. The CDR3 runs to 13 residues. The CDR3 sequence is CASTQWSYNEQFF.

The chain has TRBV10-1 and TRBJ1-1. The CDR3 is made up of 13 amino acids. Germline lookup yields CDR1 WNHNN and CDR2 SYGVQD (reference sequence). CDR3 sequence: CASSDTSNTEAFF.

The gene calls are TRBV29-1 and TRBJ1-1. The CDR3 is 13 amino acids. Germline V gene lookup returns CDR1 SQVTM and CDR2 ANQGSEA. This chain's CDR3 is CSVERQLSTEAFF.

CDR3 sequence reads: CSARDRAGRRTGELFF. This chain links TRBV20-1 with TRBJ2-2; TCRdb returns TRBD2, unconfirmable since there is no DNA. CDR1 DFQATT and CDR2 SNEGSKA come from the germline V gene (reference sequence). This CDR3 spans 16 amino acids.

V gene TRBV7-6 combines with J gene TRBJ2-3; the D call of TRBD1 rests on TCRdb alone, since no DNA is present to check it. This CDR3 contains 16 residues. Germline V gene data show CDR1 as SGHVS and CDR2 as FNYEAQ. CDR3 in amino acids: CASRKSTGGPTDTQYF.

V usage is TRBV11-2 and J usage is TRBJ2-5; lacking DNA, the TRBD2 call made by TCRdb goes unchecked. The CDR3 is 14 amino acids. Looked up from germline, CDR1 is SGHAT and CDR2 is FQNNGV. CDR3 region: CASRVLGGGETQYF.